One TCR beta chain is described in this entry. The antigen remains unidentified. TCRdb's copy holds only in-frame clones and misses some; the assay was immunoSEQ multiplex PCR. Altogether about 88,000 clones are present, roughly 90% being singletons, with the ten largest covering around 0.37%. These data are taken from a study of graft-versus-host responses after intestinal transplantation. Study overall: Grafts were multivisceral, liver-intestinal, or isolated intestinal. Each patient got anti-thymocyte globulin induction, then tacrolimus and steroids for around three years. Broader study findings: Within allografts, high graft-versus-host to host-versus-graft clonal ratios were seen among patients with graft-donor T cell macrochimerism. Detection of GvH clones occurred in recipient marrow, and some had their first appearance in ileum or blood.

The TCR sequence derives from a human donor who was the organ donor for an intestinal transplant. The source material was unstimulated CD4+ T cells sorted from spleen or lymph node cells, sampled before transplant.

CDR3 nucleotides: TGTGCCAGCCATTTATCACAGGGGGGTGGCTACACCTTC. Amino acids: CASHLSQGGGYTF. J is TRBJ1-2 and V is TRBV6-6; 8 bases are a match to TRBD1. V dropped 8 bases and J dropped 7; count of bases not matched to a gene: 9. The CDR3 has 13 amino acids. The V gene's germline CDR1 is MNHNY and CDR2 SVGAGI (reference sequence).